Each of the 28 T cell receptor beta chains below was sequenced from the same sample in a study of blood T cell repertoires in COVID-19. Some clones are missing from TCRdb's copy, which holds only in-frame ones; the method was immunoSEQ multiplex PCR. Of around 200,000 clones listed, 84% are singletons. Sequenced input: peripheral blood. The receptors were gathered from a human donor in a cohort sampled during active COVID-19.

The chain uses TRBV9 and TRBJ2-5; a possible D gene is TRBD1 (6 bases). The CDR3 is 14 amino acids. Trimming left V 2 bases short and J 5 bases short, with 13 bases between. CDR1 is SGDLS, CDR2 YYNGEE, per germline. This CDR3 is CASSVAGEGETQYF. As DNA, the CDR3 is TGTGCCAGCAGCGTGGCAGGGGAAGGGGAGACCCAGTACTTC. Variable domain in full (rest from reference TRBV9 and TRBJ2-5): DSGVTQTPKHLITATGQRVTLRCSPRSGDLSVYWYQQSLDQGLQFLIQYYNGEERAKGNILERFSAQQFPDLHSELNLSSLELGDSALYFCASSVAGEGETQYFGPGTRLLVL.

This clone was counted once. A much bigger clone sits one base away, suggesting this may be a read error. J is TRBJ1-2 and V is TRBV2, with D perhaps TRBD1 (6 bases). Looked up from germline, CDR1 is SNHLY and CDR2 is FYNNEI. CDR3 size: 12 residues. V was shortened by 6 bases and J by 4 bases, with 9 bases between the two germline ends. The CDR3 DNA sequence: TGTGCCAGCAGGAGGGGGGGCTATGGCTACACCTTC. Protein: CASRRGGYGYTF.

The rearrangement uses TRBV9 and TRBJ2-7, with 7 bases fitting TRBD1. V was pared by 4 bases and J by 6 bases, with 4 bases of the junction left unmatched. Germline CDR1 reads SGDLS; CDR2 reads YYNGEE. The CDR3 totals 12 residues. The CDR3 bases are TGTGCCAGCAGCCCCCGGGACAGCGAGCAGTACTTC. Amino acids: CASSPRDSEQYF.

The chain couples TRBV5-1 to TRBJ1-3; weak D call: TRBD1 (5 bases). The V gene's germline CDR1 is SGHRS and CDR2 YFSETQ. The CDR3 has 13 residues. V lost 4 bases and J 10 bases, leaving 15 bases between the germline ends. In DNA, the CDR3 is TGCGCCAGCAGCCCCGGCCCGGGGGATACCATATATTTT. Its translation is CASSPGPGDTIYF.

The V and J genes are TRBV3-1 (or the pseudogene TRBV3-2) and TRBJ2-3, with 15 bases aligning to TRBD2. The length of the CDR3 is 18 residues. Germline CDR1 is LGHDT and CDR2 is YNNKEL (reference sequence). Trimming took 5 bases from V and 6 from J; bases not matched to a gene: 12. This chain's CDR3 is CASSGLPGTSGGTDTQYF. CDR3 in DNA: TGTGCCAGCAGCGGACTCCCTGGGACTAGCGGGGGGACCGATACGCAGTATTTT.

The CDR3: CASSLQGGQGEQYF. The CDR3 nucleotides read TGTGCCAGTAGTCTCCAGGGAGGGCAGGGCGAGCAGTACTTC. The chain has TRBV19 and TRBJ2-7, with 7 nucleotides matching TRBD2. The CDR3 runs to 14 residues. Losses at the gene ends were 5 bases for V and 6 bases for J; bases not matched to a gene: 10. Germline V gives CDR1 LNHDA, CDR2 SQIVND (reference sequence). The complete variable domain, with remaining parts taken from reference TRBV19 and TRBJ2-7, reads DGGITQSPKYLFRKEGQNVTLSCEQNLNHDAMYWYRQDPGQGLRLIYYSQIVNDFQKGDIAEGYSVSREKKESFPLTVTSAQKNPTAFYLCASSLQGGQGEQYFGPGTRLTVT.

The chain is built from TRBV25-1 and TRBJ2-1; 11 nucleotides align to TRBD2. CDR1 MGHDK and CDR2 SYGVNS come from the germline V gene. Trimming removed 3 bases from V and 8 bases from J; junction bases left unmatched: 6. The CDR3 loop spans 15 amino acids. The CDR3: CASSEPSGGRYEQFF. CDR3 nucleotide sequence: TGTGCCAGCAGTGAGCCTAGCGGGGGGAGGTATGAGCAGTTCTTC.

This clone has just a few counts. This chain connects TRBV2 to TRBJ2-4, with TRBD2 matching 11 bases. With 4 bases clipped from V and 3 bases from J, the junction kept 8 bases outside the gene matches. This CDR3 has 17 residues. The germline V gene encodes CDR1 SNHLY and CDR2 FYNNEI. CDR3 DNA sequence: TGTGCCAGCAGTGTTAGCGGGGGGGCCAATAGCAAAAACATTCAGTACTTC. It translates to CASSVSGGANSKNIQYF.

CDR3 bases: TGTGCCAGCAGCTCAGAGGGGGCCACCTACAATGAGCAGTTCTTC. This translates into CASSSEGATYNEQFF. This rearrangement joins TRBV7-2 to TRBJ2-1, with 7 bases that match TRBD1. V shed 4 bases and J 2 bases; nucleotides not matched to a gene: 5. The CDR3 is 15 amino acids. CDR1 is SGHTA and CDR2 is FQGNSA in the germline V gene.

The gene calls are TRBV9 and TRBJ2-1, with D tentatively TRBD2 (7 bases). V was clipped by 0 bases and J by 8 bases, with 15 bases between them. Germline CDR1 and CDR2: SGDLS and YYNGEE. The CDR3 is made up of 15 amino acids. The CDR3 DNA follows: TGTGCCAGCAGCGTAGTGGGGGGGGCGCCCGATGAGCAGTTCTTC. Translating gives CASSVVGGAPDEQFF.

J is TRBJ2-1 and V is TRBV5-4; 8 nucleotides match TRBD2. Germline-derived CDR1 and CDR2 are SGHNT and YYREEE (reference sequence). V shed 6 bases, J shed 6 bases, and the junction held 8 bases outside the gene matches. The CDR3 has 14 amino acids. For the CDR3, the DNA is TGTGCCAGCAACCCCGGGACTAGAAGCAATGAGCAGTTCTTC. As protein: CASNPGTRSNEQFF.

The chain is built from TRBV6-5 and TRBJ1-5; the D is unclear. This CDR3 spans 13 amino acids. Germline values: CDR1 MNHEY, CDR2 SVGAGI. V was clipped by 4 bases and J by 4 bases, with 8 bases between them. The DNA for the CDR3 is TGTGCCAGCAGTTCAAGCGGGAATCAGCCCCAGCATTTT. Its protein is CASSSSGNQPQHF.

CDR3 nucleotide sequence: TGTGCCAGCACCCAGGACGGGGAGCTGTTTTTT. Its protein product is CASTQDGELFF. The rearrangement uses TRBV27 and TRBJ2-2, with no clear D. The germline CDR1 and CDR2 sequences are MNHEY and SMNVEV (reference sequence). Trimming removed 7 bases at V and 7 bases at J, with 7 bases between. The CDR3 totals 11 residues.

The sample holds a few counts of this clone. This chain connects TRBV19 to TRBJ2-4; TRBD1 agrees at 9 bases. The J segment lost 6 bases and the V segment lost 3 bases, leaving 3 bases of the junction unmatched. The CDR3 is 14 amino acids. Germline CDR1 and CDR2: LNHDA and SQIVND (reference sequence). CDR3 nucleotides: TGTGCCAGTAGTATTCGGGGACAGGGAAACATTCAGTACTTC. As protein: CASSIRGQGNIQYF.

The DNA of the CDR3 is TGCGCCAGCAGCAGGAGGGACAGGGATCAAGAGACCCAGTACTTC. It specifies CASSRRDRDQETQYF. The V call is TRBV5-1, the J call TRBJ2-5; 9 nucleotides agree with TRBD1. Trimming took 4 bases from V and 2 from J; bases not matched to a gene: 6. The CDR3 totals 15 residues. Germline CDR1 and CDR2: SGHRS and YFSETQ.

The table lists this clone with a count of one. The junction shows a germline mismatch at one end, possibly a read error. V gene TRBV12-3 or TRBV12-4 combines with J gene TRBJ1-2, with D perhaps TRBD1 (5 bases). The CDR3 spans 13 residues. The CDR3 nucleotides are TGTGCCAGCAGTTTGTTGGACATTGAGCCTATTCACTTC. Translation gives CASSLLDIEPIHF.

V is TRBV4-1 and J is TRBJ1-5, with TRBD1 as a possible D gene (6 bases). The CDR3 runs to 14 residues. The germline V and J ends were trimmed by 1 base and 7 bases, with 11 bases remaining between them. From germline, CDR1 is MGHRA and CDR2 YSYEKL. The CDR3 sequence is CASSQAGVLQPQHF. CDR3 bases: TGCGCCAGCAGCCAAGCAGGGGTATTACAGCCCCAGCATTTT.

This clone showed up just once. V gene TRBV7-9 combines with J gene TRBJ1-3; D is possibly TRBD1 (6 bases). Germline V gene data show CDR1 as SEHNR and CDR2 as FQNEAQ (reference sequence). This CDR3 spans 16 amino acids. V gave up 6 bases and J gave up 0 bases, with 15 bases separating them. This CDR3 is CASSPPMGHSGNTIYF. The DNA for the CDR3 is TGTGCCAGCAGTCCACCAATGGGACACTCTGGAAACACCATATATTTT.

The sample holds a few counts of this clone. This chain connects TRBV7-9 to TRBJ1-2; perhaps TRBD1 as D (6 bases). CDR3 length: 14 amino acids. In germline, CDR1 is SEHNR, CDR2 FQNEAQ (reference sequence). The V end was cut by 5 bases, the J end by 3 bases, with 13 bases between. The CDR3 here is CASSHPDSHYGYTF. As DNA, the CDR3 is TGTGCCAGCAGCCACCCGGACAGCCACTATGGCTACACCTTC.

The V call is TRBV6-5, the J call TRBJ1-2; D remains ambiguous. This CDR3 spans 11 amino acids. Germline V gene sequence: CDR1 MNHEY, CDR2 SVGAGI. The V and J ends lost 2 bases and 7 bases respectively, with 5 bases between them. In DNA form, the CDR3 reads TGTGCCAGCAGTTACGAGGGTGGCTACACCTTC. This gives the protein CASSYEGGYTF.

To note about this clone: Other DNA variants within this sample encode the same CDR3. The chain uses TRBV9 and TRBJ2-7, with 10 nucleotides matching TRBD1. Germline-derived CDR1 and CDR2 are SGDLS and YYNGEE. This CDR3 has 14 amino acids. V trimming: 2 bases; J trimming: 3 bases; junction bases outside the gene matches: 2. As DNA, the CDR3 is TGTGCCAGCAGCGTCCGGGACAGGGGCTACGAGCAGTACTTC. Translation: CASSVRDRGYEQYF. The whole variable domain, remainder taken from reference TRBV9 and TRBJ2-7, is DSGVTQTPKHLITATGQRVTLRCSPRSGDLSVYWYQQSLDQGLQFLIQYYNGEERAKGNILERFSAQQFPDLHSELNLSSLELGDSALYFCASSVRDRGYEQYFGPGTRLTVT.

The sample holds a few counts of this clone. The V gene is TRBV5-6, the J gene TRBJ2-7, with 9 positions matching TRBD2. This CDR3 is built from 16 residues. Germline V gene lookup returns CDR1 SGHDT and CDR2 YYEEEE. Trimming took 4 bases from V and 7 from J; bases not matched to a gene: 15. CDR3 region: CASSVDSGGPGREQYF. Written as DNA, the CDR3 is TGTGCCAGCAGCGTTGACAGCGGGGGGCCGGGGCGTGAGCAGTACTTC.

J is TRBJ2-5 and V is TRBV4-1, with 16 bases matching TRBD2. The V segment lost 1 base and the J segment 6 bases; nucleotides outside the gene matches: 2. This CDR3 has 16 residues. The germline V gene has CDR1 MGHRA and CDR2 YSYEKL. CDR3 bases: TGCGCCAGCAGCCAAGCGGGACTAGCGGGGGGGCAGACCCAGTACTTC. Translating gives CASSQAGLAGGQTQYF.

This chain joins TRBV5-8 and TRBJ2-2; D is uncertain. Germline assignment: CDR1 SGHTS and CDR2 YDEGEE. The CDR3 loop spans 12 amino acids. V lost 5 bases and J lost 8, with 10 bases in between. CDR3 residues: CASSPREGELFF. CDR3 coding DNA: TGTGCCAGCAGTCCGAGAGAAGGGGAGCTGTTTTTT.

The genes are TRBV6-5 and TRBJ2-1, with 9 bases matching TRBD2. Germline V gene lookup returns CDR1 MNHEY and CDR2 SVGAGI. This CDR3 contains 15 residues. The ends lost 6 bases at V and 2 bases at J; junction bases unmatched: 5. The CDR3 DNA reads TGTGCCAGCAGCAAACTAGCGGGCACCTACAATGAGCAGTTCTTC. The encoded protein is CASSKLAGTYNEQFF.

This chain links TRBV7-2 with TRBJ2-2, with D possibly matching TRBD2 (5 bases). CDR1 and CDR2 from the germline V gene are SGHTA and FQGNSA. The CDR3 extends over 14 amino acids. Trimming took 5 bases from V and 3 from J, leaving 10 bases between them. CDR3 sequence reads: CASSPGSYTGELFF. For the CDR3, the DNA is TGTGCCAGCAGCCCGGGGTCATACACCGGGGAGCTGTTTTTT.

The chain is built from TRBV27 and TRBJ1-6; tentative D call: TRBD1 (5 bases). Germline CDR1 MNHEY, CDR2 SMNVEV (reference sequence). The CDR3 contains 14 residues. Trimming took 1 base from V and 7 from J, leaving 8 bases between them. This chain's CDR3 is CASSLLGLNSPLHF. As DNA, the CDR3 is TGTGCCAGCAGTTTATTGGGACTAAATTCACCCCTCCACTTT.

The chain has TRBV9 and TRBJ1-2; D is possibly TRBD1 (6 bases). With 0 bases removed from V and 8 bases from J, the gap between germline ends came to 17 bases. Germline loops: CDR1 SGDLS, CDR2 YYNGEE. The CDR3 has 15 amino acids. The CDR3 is CASSVAGQPSDGYTF. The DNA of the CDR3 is TGTGCCAGCAGCGTAGCAGGACAGCCATCCGACGGCTACACCTTC.